These 14 T cell receptor beta chains came from one sample sequenced in a study of blood T cell repertoires in COVID-19. Profiling relied on immunoSEQ multiplex PCR, and the TCRdb table lists in-frame clones only, not all of them. The sample shows a few hundred thousand clones, about 82% of them seen only once. The sequencing input was peripheral blood. The receptors shown here come from a man at least 80 years old with acute or convalescent COVID-19.

V is TRBV7-2 and J is TRBJ1-5; D is unresolved. CDR1 and CDR2 from the germline V gene are SGHTA and FQGNSA. Trimming left V 3 bases short and J 7 bases short, with 13 bases between. The CDR3 totals 14 residues. The CDR3 nucleotides read TGTGCCAGCAGCTTGGACGAGACTAGGCAGCCCCAGCATTTT. Amino acid sequence: CASSLDETRQPQHF. Based on the CDR3 plus reference TRBV7-2 and TRBJ1-5, the full variable domain is GAGVSQSPSNKVTEKGKDVELRCDPISGHTALYWYRQSLGQGLEFLIYFQGNSAPDKSGLPSDRFSAERTGGSVSTLTIQRTQQEDSAVYLCASSLDETRQPQHFGDGTRLSIL.

V gene TRBV19 combines with J gene TRBJ2-1; D remains ambiguous. CDR1 is LNHDA and CDR2 is SQIVND in the germline V gene (reference sequence). V lost 8 bases and J lost 1, with 6 bases in between. The CDR3 is made up of 12 amino acids. The CDR3 loop reads CASSESYNEQFF. The DNA of the CDR3 is TGTGCCAGTTCAGAATCCTACAATGAGCAGTTCTTC.

The chain uses TRBV28 and TRBJ1-2; no clear D gene. V lost 6 bases, J lost 5 bases, and 7 bases lay in between. Germline-derived CDR1 and CDR2 are MDHEN and SYDVKM. There are 11 residues in the CDR3. CDR3 region: CASSSEYGYTF. The DNA for the CDR3 is TGTGCCAGCAGCTCTGAGTATGGCTACACCTTC.

This clone was counted a few times. The chain employs TRBV5-4 and TRBJ2-2; D not resolved. From germline, CDR1 is SGHNT and CDR2 YYREEE (reference sequence). This CDR3 contains 13 residues. Trimming removed 4 bases from V and 2 bases from J, with 6 bases in between. The DNA for the CDR3 is TGTGCCAGCAGCGTCTTCAACACCGGGGAGCTGTTTTTT. Translating it yields CASSVFNTGELFF.

The V and J genes are TRBV5-4 and TRBJ1-6; 9 bases match TRBD1. After removal of 4 bases from V and 7 bases from J, the junction contained 6 bases not matched to a gene. The length of the CDR3 is 15 residues. CDR1 SGHNT and CDR2 YYREEE come from the germline V gene (reference sequence). CDR3 in DNA: TGTGCCAGCAGCCCCGGGACAGGGCTCAATTCACCCCTCCACTTT. It yields the protein CASSPGTGLNSPLHF.

V usage is TRBV3-1 (or the pseudogene TRBV3-2) and J usage is TRBJ1-5; D not certain. This CDR3 has 14 amino acids. Per the germline V gene, CDR1 is LGHDT and CDR2 is YNNKEL (reference sequence). The V end lost 3 bases, the J end lost 4 bases, and 10 bases lay between the germline ends. The CDR3: CASSQEGGNQPQHF. Written as DNA, the CDR3 is TGTGCCAGCAGCCAGGAGGGTGGGAATCAGCCCCAGCATTTT.

The chain has TRBV9 and TRBJ2-1; 10 bases align to TRBD2. V was clipped by 0 bases and J by 6 bases; unmatched bases: 12. Per germline, CDR1 SGDLS and CDR2 YYNGEE. CDR3 length equals 18 residues. The CDR3 DNA reads as TGTGCCAGCAGCGTAGGCCGGCTAGCGGGAGCACTAGGCAATGAGCAGTTCTTC. Translating gives CASSVGRLAGALGNEQFF.

This chain links TRBV25-1 with TRBJ1-2; TRBD1 is a possible D gene (5 bases). Trimming took 1 base from V and 4 from J, leaving 10 bases between them. This CDR3 is built from 14 residues. In germline, CDR1 is MGHDK, CDR2 SYGVNS. The CDR3: CASSESGRPYGYTF. The CDR3 DNA follows: TGTGCCAGCAGTGAATCAGGGAGGCCCTATGGCTACACCTTC.

CDR3 loop: CASSPRSEHNEQFF. The CDR3 DNA reads TGTGCCAGCAGCCCTCGGAGTGAACACAATGAGCAGTTCTTC. This chain connects TRBV7-3 to TRBJ2-1, with D unclear. This CDR3 comprises 14 residues. V lost 5 bases and J lost 5, with 13 bases in between. CDR1 and CDR2 from the germline V gene are SGHTA and FQGTGA.

CDR3: CASSLVGQAREQYF. The CDR3 nucleotides are TGTGCCAGTAGCCTAGTTGGACAGGCCCGCGAGCAGTACTTC. The chain uses TRBV19 and TRBJ2-7, with 7 bases matching TRBD1. With V trimmed by 6 bases and J by 6 bases, 11 bases remained unmatched. Per the germline V gene, CDR1 is LNHDA and CDR2 is SQIVND (reference sequence). The CDR3 covers 14 residues.

The V gene is TRBV9, the J gene TRBJ2-3; 8 positions agree with TRBD2. CDR1 and CDR2 (germline): SGDLS, YYNGEE. There are 15 residues in the CDR3. V shed 4 bases, J shed 0 bases, and the junction held 4 bases outside the gene matches. The CDR3: CASSRAGVSTDTQYF. The DNA of the CDR3 is TGTGCCAGCAGCCGAGCGGGGGTAAGCACAGATACGCAGTATTTT.

This chain connects TRBV10-1 to TRBJ1-5; TRBD1 matches at 9 bases. V was pared by 8 bases and J by 2 bases, with 1 base of the junction left unmatched. This CDR3 region has 13 residues. Germline loops: CDR1 WNHNN, CDR2 SYGVQD (reference sequence). Here the CDR3 reads CASHRGRNQPQHF. The CDR3 DNA follows: TGCGCCAGCCACAGGGGGCGCAATCAGCCCCAGCATTTT.

The chain employs TRBV3-1 (or the pseudogene TRBV3-2) and TRBJ2-1; 12 nucleotides line up with TRBD2. Trimming cost V 4 bases and J 4 bases; bases outside gene matches: 2. This CDR3 spans 15 amino acids. Germline V gene lookup returns CDR1 LGHDT and CDR2 YNNKEL (reference sequence). In DNA form, the CDR3 reads TGTGCCAGCAGCCGGACTAGCGGGGTATACAATGAGCAGTTCTTC. Its protein is CASSRTSGVYNEQFF.

This clone was seen a handful of times. The chain has TRBV7-6 and TRBJ1-4, with 9 positions matching TRBD1. Germline loops: CDR1 SGHVS, CDR2 FNYEAQ. The ends lost 4 bases at V and 0 bases at J; junction bases unmatched: 9. CDR3 length equals 18 residues. In DNA, the CDR3 is TGTGCCAGCAGCTCCGGACAGGGGATCACCGCAACTAATGAAAAACTGTTTTTT. This sequence encodes CASSSGQGITATNEKLFF.